Below, 31 T cell receptor beta chains from the same sample are listed, as sequenced in a study of T cell responses to AZD1222 COVID-19 vaccine. Only in-frame clones appear in the TCRdb table, and some are missing; sequencing was by immunoSEQ multiplex PCR. This table holds about 91,000 clones, around nine tenths found once. Source: peripheral blood, taken on day 0 of AZD1222 vaccination. The source of these receptors is an adult in good health.

J is TRBJ1-1 and V is TRBV4-3; the D is unclear. V lost 2 bases and J lost 8, with 9 bases in between. Germline CDR1 is LGHNA and CDR2 is YSLEER. The CDR3 totals 12 residues. The chain's CDR3 is CASSQSRGEAFF. The CDR3 coding sequence is TGCGCCAGCAGCCAATCTCGAGGGGAAGCTTTCTTT.

V is TRBV10-3 and J is TRBJ1-5, with 7 bases that match TRBD1. V trimming: 10 bases; J trimming: 1 base; junction bases outside the gene matches: 4. Per germline, CDR1 ENHRY and CDR2 SYGVKD. The length of the CDR3 is 13 residues. In DNA form, the CDR3 reads TGTGCCACCGGGACAGTGAGCAATCAGCCCCAGCATTTT. Its translation: CATGTVSNQPQHF.

The sample holds one count of this clone. CDR3 coding DNA: TGTGCCAGTAGTATGCGGACTAGCGGGGGTAGCACAGATACGCAGTATTTT. It yields the protein CASSMRTSGGSTDTQYF. J is TRBJ2-3 and V is TRBV19, with 13 bases fitting TRBD2. Trimming removed 3 bases from V and 0 bases from J; junction bases left unmatched: 3. Germline CDR1 is LNHDA and CDR2 is SQIVND (reference sequence). CDR3 length equals 17 residues.

V gene TRBV24-1 combines with J gene TRBJ1-5, with D unresolved. CDR1 KGHDR and CDR2 SFDVKD come from the germline V gene. V lost 3 bases, J lost 9 bases, and 11 bases lay in between. The CDR3 is 13 residues long. The CDR3 DNA follows: TGTGCCACCAGTGATCCGGGGTTGGTGCCCCAGCATTTT. Its protein is CATSDPGLVPQHF.

The chain carries TRBV7-8 and TRBJ1-4; D remains unclear. In germline, CDR1 is SGHVS, CDR2 FQNEAQ. This CDR3 has 15 residues. V was cut by 1 base and J by 7 bases, with 13 bases left in between. CDR3 sequence reads: CASSLGTALGEKLFF. CDR3 DNA: TGTGCCAGCAGCTTAGGGACCGCCTTGGGTGAAAAACTGTTTTTT.

This clone is a singleton in its sample. The rearrangement uses TRBV7-3 and TRBJ2-6; possibly TRBD1 for D (6 bases). Per germline, CDR1 SGHTA and CDR2 FQGTGA. Trimming pared 4 bases from V and 0 bases from J, leaving 10 bases between. The CDR3 is made up of 16 amino acids. The DNA for the CDR3 is TGTGCCAGCAGCTCTGACAGGACCTCTGGGGCCAACGTCCTGACTTTC. Residues: CASSSDRTSGANVLTF.

This chain joins TRBV7-3 and TRBJ2-7; D not certain. The CDR3 totals 13 residues. The V end was cut by 3 bases, the J end by 3 bases, with 9 bases between. From germline, CDR1 is SGHTA and CDR2 FQGTGA. CDR3: CASSFDPSYEQYF. As DNA, the CDR3 is TGTGCCAGCAGCTTTGACCCGAGCTACGAGCAGTACTTC.

CDR3 protein: CASTNGDRRNEQFF. In nucleotides, the CDR3 is TGTGCCAGCACCAACGGGGACAGGCGCAATGAGCAGTTCTTC. The J gene is TRBJ2-1, the V gene TRBV6-6, with TRBD1 matching 8 bases. Losses at the gene ends were 7 bases for V and 6 bases for J; bases not matched to a gene: 8. CDR1 is MNHNY, CDR2 SVGAGI, per germline (reference sequence). The CDR3 covers 14 residues.

The genes are TRBV27 and TRBJ2-3; 14 bases map to TRBD2. Germline V lookup: CDR1 MNHEY, CDR2 SMNVEV (reference sequence). This CDR3 spans 15 amino acids. The ends lost 6 bases at V and 6 bases at J; junction bases unmatched: 5. CDR3 nucleotide sequence: TGTGCCAGCAGCCGTAGGACTAGCGGGAGGGATACGCAGTATTTT. Protein sequence: CASSRRTSGRDTQYF.

The rearrangement joins TRBV13 to TRBJ2-2; 10 nucleotides align to TRBD2. J was trimmed by 8 bases and V by 5 bases; bases with no gene match: 14. This CDR3 is 17 amino acids long. The germline CDR1 and CDR2 sequences are PRHDT and FYEKMQ (reference sequence). CDR3 sequence: CASSPAVVAGGRGELFF. The CDR3 nucleotides read TGTGCCAGCAGCCCCGCGGTAGTAGCGGGGGGAAGAGGGGAGCTGTTTTTT. Based on the CDR3 plus reference TRBV13 and TRBJ2-2, the full variable domain is AAGVIQSPRHLIKEKRETATLKCYPIPRHDTVYWYQQGPGQDPQFLISFYEKMQSDKGSIPDRFSAQQFSDYHSELNMSSLELGDSALYFCASSPAVVAGGRGELFFGEGSRLTVL.

This clone came up a few times. This chain uses TRBV4-1 with TRBJ2-5, with 11 bases lining up with TRBD2. This CDR3 has 18 residues. CDR1 is MGHRA, CDR2 YSYEKL, per germline. J lost 4 bases, V lost 0 bases, and 10 bases had no gene match. CDR3 in amino acids: CASSQDRASGGFSETQYF. The CDR3 DNA reads as TGCGCCAGCAGCCAAGACCGGGCTAGCGGGGGGTTTTCAGAGACCCAGTACTTC.

The chain joins TRBV27 to TRBJ2-7; 8 positions match TRBD2. There are 15 residues in the CDR3. Germline-derived CDR1 and CDR2 are MNHEY and SMNVEV (reference sequence). V gave up 3 bases and J gave up 4 bases; unmatched junction bases: 8. CDR3 sequence: CASSLIGRGPYEQYF. CDR3 DNA sequence: TGTGCCAGCAGTTTGATCGGGAGGGGTCCTTACGAGCAGTACTTC.

The count of this clone is one. The V gene is TRBV18, the J gene TRBJ2-3, with 8 positions matching TRBD2. Germline V gene sequence: CDR1 KGHSH, CDR2 LQKENI. V dropped 3 bases and J dropped 2; count of bases not matched to a gene: 4. CDR3 length: 15 residues. The CDR3 DNA reads TGTGCCAGCTCACCTAGCGGGGTTTACACAGATACGCAGTATTTT. Its protein is CASSPSGVYTDTQYF.

V and J are TRBV15 and TRBJ2-5; TRBD2 agrees at 14 bases. Germline V gene lookup returns CDR1 LNHNV and CDR2 YYDKDF (reference sequence). Trimming at V came to 10 bases and at J to 4 bases, leaving 17 bases not matched to a gene. The CDR3 consists of 18 residues. Here the CDR3 reads CASRGTSGGPVGPETQYF. The CDR3 nucleotides read TGTGCCAGCAGAGGGACTAGCGGGGGCCCGGTGGGTCCAGAGACCCAGTACTTC.

J is TRBJ2-3 and V is TRBV5-1, with no clear D. CDR1 and CDR2 (germline): SGHRS, YFSETQ. The CDR3 totals 12 residues. Trimming cost V 0 bases and J 6 bases, with 5 bases left between them. CDR3 DNA sequence: TGCGCCAGCAGCTTGGACGGTGATACGCAGTATTTT. As protein: CASSLDGDTQYF.

This chain links TRBV19 with TRBJ1-1, with D tentatively TRBD1 (5 bases). Germline values: CDR1 LNHDA, CDR2 SQIVND (reference sequence). Trimming shortened V by 4 bases and J by 2 bases, and 11 bases separated the two germline ends. CDR3 length equals 14 residues. CDR3 nucleotide sequence: TGTGCCAGTAGTAGGGACGGAGGAAACACTGAAGCTTTCTTT. This translates into CASSRDGGNTEAFF.

The V call is TRBV11-3, the J call TRBJ2-2; D is undetermined. Trimming removed 1 base at V and 4 bases at J, with 7 bases between. The CDR3 loop spans 14 amino acids. Germline-derived CDR1 and CDR2 are SGHNT and YENEEA. In DNA form, the CDR3 reads TGTGCCAGCAGCTTAGGACGGAGCACCGGGGAGCTGTTTTTT. Amino acids: CASSLGRSTGELFF.

The J gene is TRBJ1-5, the V gene TRBV4-1; unclear D gene. CDR1 is MGHRA and CDR2 is YSYEKL in the germline V gene. This CDR3 region has 17 residues. With 0 bases removed from V and 1 base from J, the gap between germline ends came to 13 bases. The CDR3 DNA is TGCGCCAGCAGCCAAGATGGGCGGGAACTGAGCAATCAGCCCCAGCATTTT. Its translation is CASSQDGRELSNQPQHF.

CDR3 region: CASSETWGGASIEAFF. Here the CDR3 DNA reads TGTGCCAGCAGTGAAACCTGGGGGGGAGCCAGTATCGAAGCTTTCTTT. The V and J genes are TRBV6-1 and TRBJ1-1, with D possibly matching TRBD1 (5 bases). CDR1 is MNHNS, CDR2 SASEGT, per germline. Trimming stripped 2 bases from V and 8 bases from J, with 21 bases between. The CDR3 has 16 amino acids.

This clone has just one count. The rearrangement joins TRBV28 to TRBJ1-4; tentatively, D is TRBD1 (5 bases). CDR1 is MDHEN and CDR2 is SYDVKM in the germline V gene. CDR3 length: 15 amino acids. Trimming took off 1 base at V and 8 bases at J, with 14 bases between the two ends. The CDR3 sequence is CASSLSGALREKLFF. The DNA for the CDR3 is TGTGCCAGCAGTTTATCTGGGGCCTTGCGGGAAAAACTGTTTTTT. The full variable domain, its missing parts supplied by reference TRBV28 and TRBJ1-4, is DVKVTQSSRYLVKRTGEKVFLECVQDMDHENMFWYRQDPGLGLRLIYFSYDVKMKEKGDIPEGYSVSREKKERFSLILESASTNQTSMYLCASSLSGALREKLFFGSGTQLSVL.

The chain has TRBV7-9 and TRBJ1-1; 7 positions match TRBD1. This CDR3 is 16 amino acids long. V trimming: 10 bases; J trimming: 0 bases; junction bases outside the gene matches: 14. Per germline, CDR1 SEHNR and CDR2 FQNEAQ (reference sequence). The CDR3 coding sequence is TGTGCCACCCAGGGGGACAGAGGATCCATGAACACTGAAGCTTTCTTT. This encodes CATQGDRGSMNTEAFF.

The chain is built from TRBV10-2 and TRBJ2-7; D is unclear. This CDR3 comprises 13 residues. CDR1 is WSHSY, CDR2 SAAADI, per germline. Trimming cost V 3 bases and J 1 base, with 7 bases left between them. The CDR3 DNA follows: TGCGCCAGCAGTGATCCCGGGTCCTACGAGCAGTACTTC. Translated, it gives CASSDPGSYEQYF.

The chain is built from TRBV21-1 and TRBJ2-2; the table's D call of TRBD1 was not tested on the DNA. TRBV21-1 has pseudogene status. This CDR3 has 16 amino acids. The CDR3 DNA reads as TGTGCCAGCAAAAGACAGGAGACACCGAACACCGGGGAGCTGTTTTTT. This codes for CASKRQETPNTGELFF.

The V call is TRBV23-1, the J call TRBJ2-1; 10 bases fit TRBD1. TRBV23-1 is assigned to the ORF class and has an uncertain function. J was trimmed by 6 bases and V by 7 bases; bases with no gene match: 6. The CDR3 is 14 amino acids. CDR3 residues: CASTSGTGANEQFF. The CDR3, as DNA: TGCGCCAGCACATCCGGGACAGGGGCCAATGAGCAGTTCTTC.

The chain recombines TRBV7-3 with TRBJ2-1; 8 nucleotides agree with TRBD2. Unmatched junction bases numbered 9, after V lost 6 bases and J lost 8 bases. From germline, CDR1 is SGHTA and CDR2 FQGTGA. The CDR3 consists of 14 residues. The CDR3 loop is CASRTTGGVDEQFF. The CDR3 region has the DNA TGTGCCAGCAGAACTACCGGGGGGGTTGATGAGCAGTTCTTC.

The chain has TRBV19 and TRBJ1-5, with D possibly matching TRBD1 (6 bases). This CDR3 has 16 residues. Germline V gene sequence: CDR1 LNHDA, CDR2 SQIVND (reference sequence). Trimming pared 7 bases from V and 1 base from J, leaving 17 bases between. The CDR3 loop is CASTTQGVGSNQPQHF. The CDR3 DNA reads TGTGCCAGTACCACACAGGGAGTTGGAAGCAATCAGCCCCAGCATTTT. Drawing the rest from reference TRBV19 and TRBJ1-5, the complete variable domain is DGGITQSPKYLFRKEGQNVTLSCEQNLNHDAMYWYRQDPGQGLRLIYYSQIVNDFQKGDIAEGYSVSREKKESFPLTVTSAQKNPTAFYLCASTTQGVGSNQPQHFGDGTRLSIL.

The chain carries TRBV13 and TRBJ2-5; 8 nucleotides align to TRBD2. Germline V gives CDR1 PRHDT, CDR2 FYEKMQ (reference sequence). Losses at the gene ends were 3 bases for V and 5 bases for J; bases not matched to a gene: 5. CDR3 size: 14 residues. The CDR3 DNA sequence: TGTGCCAGCAGCTTTAGCTCTAGCGGGGAGACCCAGTACTTC. It yields the protein CASSFSSSGETQYF.

The DNA of the CDR3 is TGTGCCAGCAGAAGTTGGAACGAAAACATTCAGTACTTC. Encoded protein: CASRSWNENIQYF. This sequence joins TRBV7-2 and TRBJ2-4; no reliable D call. The V and J ends lost 6 bases and 5 bases respectively, with 11 bases between them. The CDR3 consists of 13 residues. Germline V gene data show CDR1 as SGHTA and CDR2 as FQGNSA.

The V call is TRBV2, the J call TRBJ2-7; 8 bases agree with TRBD1. Germline CDR1 reads SNHLY; CDR2 reads FYNNEI. The CDR3 sequence is 15 residues long. Trimming cost V 6 bases and J 5 bases; bases outside gene matches: 12. The CDR3 DNA reads TGTGCCAGCAGGAAGCCCGGACAGGGTCTCGACGAGCAGTACTTC. Its translation is CASRKPGQGLDEQYF.

The chain recombines TRBV12-3 or TRBV12-4 with TRBJ2-1; TRBD1 is a possible D gene (6 bases). This CDR3 has 12 residues. The V end lost 6 bases, the J end lost 10 bases, and 13 bases lay between the germline ends. The CDR3 coding sequence is TGTGCCAGCAGGGGGGCCCCGGTGGAGCAGTTCTTC. Its translation is CASRGAPVEQFF.

The chain links TRBV5-1 to TRBJ1-1, with D perhaps matching TRBD1 (6 bases). The germline V gene has CDR1 SGHRS and CDR2 YFSETQ. This CDR3 comprises 16 residues. V lost 4 bases and J 1 base, leaving 17 bases between the germline ends. The CDR3 region is CASSLRPLTGNTEAFF. CDR3 in DNA: TGCGCCAGCAGCCTGCGGCCCCTGACAGGGAACACTGAAGCTTTCTTT.